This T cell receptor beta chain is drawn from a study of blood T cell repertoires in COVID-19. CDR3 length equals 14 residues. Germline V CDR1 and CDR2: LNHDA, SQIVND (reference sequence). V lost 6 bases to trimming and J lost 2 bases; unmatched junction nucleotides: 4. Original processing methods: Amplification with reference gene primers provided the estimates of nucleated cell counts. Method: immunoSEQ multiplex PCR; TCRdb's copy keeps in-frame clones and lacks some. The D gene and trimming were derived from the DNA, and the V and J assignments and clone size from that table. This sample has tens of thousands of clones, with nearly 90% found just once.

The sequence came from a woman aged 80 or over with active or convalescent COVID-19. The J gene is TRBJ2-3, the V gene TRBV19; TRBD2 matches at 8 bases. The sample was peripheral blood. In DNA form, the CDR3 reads TGTGCCAGTAGCGATAGCGGGGCCACAGATACGCAGTATTTT. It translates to CASSDSGATDTQYF. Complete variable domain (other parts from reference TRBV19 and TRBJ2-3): DGGITQSPKYLFRKEGQNVTLSCEQNLNHDAMYWYRQDPGQGLRLIYYSQIVNDFQKGDIAEGYSVSREKKESFPLTVTSAQKNPTAFYLCASSDSGATDTQYFGPGTRLTVL.